The next 15 T cell receptor beta chains were all read from a single sample in a study of shared T cell receptors in the human thymus. Generated by immunoSEQ multiplex PCR, the TCRdb table keeps only in-frame clones and is missing some. Of about 500,000 clones listed, about four fifths are singletons. These data were also filed under a second study, of human thymus T cells.

The sequencing sample was made of thymocytes. The source of these receptors is a boy less than two years old with a congenital heart defect.

This clone has just a few counts. Other DNA sequences in the same sample also yield this CDR3. The chain recombines TRBV9 with TRBJ2-3; 9 nucleotides match TRBD1. CDR1 and CDR2 from the germline V gene are SGDLS and YYNGEE. V lost 4 bases, J lost 0 bases, and 3 bases stayed unmatched. The CDR3 has 15 residues. The CDR3 loop reads CASSPQGASTDTQYF. Written as DNA, the CDR3 is TGTGCCAGCAGCCCACAGGGGGCGAGCACAGATACGCAGTATTTT.

This clone has just a few counts. The genes are TRBV6-4 and TRBJ2-1; 8 nucleotides agree with TRBD2. Trimming removed 0 bases from V and 9 bases from J; junction bases left unmatched: 1. Germline CDR1 and CDR2: MRHNA and SNTAGT. The CDR3 length is 13 residues. The CDR3 here is CASSDSSGSEQFF. The CDR3 DNA reads as TGTGCCAGCAGTGACTCAAGCGGGAGTGAGCAGTTCTTC.

Here the CDR3 reads CASSYGGRSYYEQYF. In DNA form, the CDR3 reads TGTGCCAGCAGTTACGGCGGGAGGAGTTACTACGAGCAGTACTTC. This chain links TRBV6-5 with TRBJ2-7, with 8 bases fitting TRBD2. Germline CDR1 MNHEY, CDR2 SVGAGI. The CDR3 sequence is 15 residues long. V shed 2 bases and J 3 bases; nucleotides not matched to a gene: 6.

The rearrangement joins TRBV28 to TRBJ2-7, with a tentative D call TRBD2 (6 bases). The CDR3 has 12 amino acids. Germline CDR1 reads MDHEN; CDR2 reads SYDVKM. DNA for the CDR3: TGTGCGTCCGGGGGAACCACCTACGAGCAGTACTTC. This codes for CASGGTTYEQYF. The variable domain in full, completed from reference TRBV28 and TRBJ2-7, reads DVKVTQSSRYLVKRTGEKVFLECVQDMDHENMFWYRQDPGLGLRLIYFSYDVKMKEKGDIPEGYSVSREKKERFSLILESASTNQTSMYLCASGGTTYEQYFGPGTRLTVT.

The rearrangement uses TRBV2 and TRBJ2-7; D may be TRBD1 (6 bases). V was trimmed by 11 bases and J by 1 base, leaving 18 bases between them. CDR1 and CDR2 from the germline V gene are SNHLY and FYNNEI. The CDR3 totals 14 residues. The CDR3 spells CAGLRDKMSYEQYF. CDR3 sequence (DNA): TGTGCCGGGCTCCGGGACAAAATGTCCTACGAGCAGTACTTC. The full variable domain, its missing parts supplied by reference TRBV2 and TRBJ2-7, is EPEVTQTPSHQVTQMGQEVILRCVPISNHLYFYWYRQILGQKVEFLVSFYNNEISEKSEIFDDQFSVERPDGSNFTLKIRSTKLEDSAMYFCAGLRDKMSYEQYFGPGTRLTVT.

This clone appeared once. The V call is TRBV15, the J call TRBJ2-7; TRBD2 might be the D (6 bases). V dropped 0 bases and J dropped 2 bases, with 14 bases sitting between them. In germline, CDR1 is LNHNV, CDR2 YYDKDF (reference sequence). The CDR3 totals 16 residues. CDR3 nucleotide sequence: TGTGCCACCAGCAGAGAGCGGGACCCACTCCCCTACGAGCAGTACTTC. This sequence encodes CATSRERDPLPYEQYF.

A few counts support this clone. The chain carries TRBV27 and TRBJ2-1, with 10 nucleotides matching TRBD2. From germline, CDR1 is MNHEY and CDR2 SMNVEV (reference sequence). The CDR3 sequence is 17 residues long. With V trimmed by 4 bases and J by 2 bases, 8 bases remained unmatched. The CDR3 nucleotides read TGTGCCAGCAGTTCGCACCCCGGACTAGCGGCCTACAATGAGCAGTTCTTC. This sequence encodes CASSSHPGLAAYNEQFF.

The V and J genes are TRBV29-1 and TRBJ2-5, with 8 bases aligning to TRBD2. The CDR3 is 12 residues long. After removal of 7 bases from V and 9 bases from J, the junction contained 10 bases not matched to a gene. Germline values: CDR1 SQVTM, CDR2 ANQGSEA. This chain's CDR3 is CSAVGGEAAQYF. The CDR3 coding sequence is TGCAGCGCCGTCGGGGGGGAGGCGGCCCAGTACTTC.

This clone was detected once. This rearrangement joins TRBV19 to TRBJ1-1; no definite D call. The CDR3 consists of 14 residues. The germline V gene has CDR1 LNHDA and CDR2 SQIVND (reference sequence). Trimming removed 3 bases at V and 6 bases at J, with 14 bases between. CDR3 protein: CASSMCGLVAEAFF. The CDR3 DNA is TGTGCCAGTAGTATGTGCGGACTGGTGGCTGAAGCTTTCTTT.

This sequence joins TRBV25-1 and TRBJ1-2, with 9 bases that match TRBD1. The germline gives CDR1 MGHDK, CDR2 SYGVNS. V was clipped by 1 base and J by 0 bases; unmatched bases: 6. CDR3 length: 17 residues. CDR3 nucleotide sequence: TGTGCCAGCAGTGAATTCGGGACAGGGAGGTCTAACTATGGCTACACCTTC. Protein: CASSEFGTGRSNYGYTF.

V is TRBV6-1 and J is TRBJ2-7, with D possibly TRBD2 on 7 matching bases. Per germline, CDR1 MNHNS and CDR2 SASEGT. This CDR3 has 15 amino acids. V dropped 2 bases and J dropped 3 bases, with 14 bases sitting between them. The CDR3 sequence is CASSESGAGDYEQYF. Here the CDR3 DNA reads TGTGCCAGCAGTGAAAGCGGGGCAGGGGACTACGAGCAGTACTTC.

This sequence joins TRBV27 and TRBJ2-2, with 11 bases lining up with TRBD2. The CDR3 contains 20 residues. The germline V gene has CDR1 MNHEY and CDR2 SMNVEV (reference sequence). Trimming took 5 bases from V and 1 from J; bases not matched to a gene: 15. The CDR3 loop is CASSPRASGRRSGNTGELFF. CDR3 sequence (DNA): TGTGCCAGCAGTCCCCGAGCTAGCGGGAGGAGGTCGGGGAACACCGGGGAGCTGTTTTTT.

This chain links TRBV5-4 with TRBJ2-5; 7 bases are a match to TRBD1. Trimming removed 0 bases from V and 0 bases from J; junction bases left unmatched: 8. Per germline, CDR1 SGHNT and CDR2 YYREEE (reference sequence). The CDR3 is 17 residues long. The CDR3 DNA sequence: TGTGCCAGCAGCTTGGCCGAGCACAGGGGTTACCAAGAGACCCAGTACTTC. Its translation is CASSLAEHRGYQETQYF.

J is TRBJ2-7 and V is TRBV6-5; TRBD1 aligns across 8 bases. Trimming at V came to 6 bases and at J to 0 bases, leaving 7 bases not matched to a gene. Germline lookup yields CDR1 MNHEY and CDR2 SVGAGI. The CDR3 extends over 15 amino acids. The CDR3 region is CASSSGTGSSYEQYF. In DNA, the CDR3 is TGTGCCAGCAGCTCAGGGACAGGCAGCTCCTACGAGCAGTACTTC.

The V call is TRBV4-3, the J call TRBJ2-1; TRBD2 agrees at 8 bases. The germline gives CDR1 LGHNA, CDR2 YSLEER. The CDR3 runs 18 residues. V was pared by 0 bases and J by 0 bases, with 7 bases of the junction left unmatched. The DNA of the CDR3 is TGCGCCAGCAGCCAAGATTCGGCTAGCGGGCGCTCCTACAATGAGCAGTTCTTC. Protein sequence: CASSQDSASGRSYNEQFF.